These 12 T cell receptor beta chains share one sample of origin, sequenced in a study of T cell responses to AZD1222 COVID-19 vaccine. Libraries were prepared by immunoSEQ multiplex PCR; TCRdb keeps only in-frame clonotypes and omits some of them. The sample carries about 120,000 clones, 87% recorded once. The starting material was peripheral blood, obtained 28 days after the second AZD1222 dose. Source of these receptors: an adult who received the AZD1222 COVID-19 vaccine.

The genes are TRBV18 and TRBJ1-5; perhaps TRBD1 as D (6 bases). V lost 3 bases and J lost 5, with 14 bases in between. The germline gives CDR1 KGHSH, CDR2 LQKENI. The CDR3 is 15 amino acids. The CDR3 spells CASSPNSGVDQPQHF. DNA of the CDR3: TGTGCCAGCTCACCCAATTCAGGGGTTGATCAGCCCCAGCATTTT.

V gene TRBV2 combines with J gene TRBJ1-6, with D possibly TRBD1 on 6 matching bases. From germline, CDR1 is SNHLY and CDR2 FYNNEI. V lost 6 bases to trimming and J lost 4 bases, with 16 bases between them. This CDR3 has 16 amino acids. Written as DNA, the CDR3 is TGTGCCAGCAGCGACCCAGGGGACCAATATAATTCACCCCTCCACTTT. This encodes CASSDPGDQYNSPLHF.

The gene calls are TRBV3-1 (or the pseudogene TRBV3-2) and TRBJ2-7; perhaps TRBD2 as D (5 bases). Germline V CDR1 and CDR2: LGHDT, YNNKEL (reference sequence). This CDR3 contains 14 residues. Between the trimmed V and J ends, which lost 0 bases and 3 bases, there was a span of 9 bases. This chain's CDR3 is CASSQDSRGYEQYF. CDR3 bases: TGTGCCAGCAGCCAAGATAGCCGGGGCTACGAGCAGTACTTC.

The V gene is TRBV2, the J gene TRBJ1-5; no clear D. This CDR3 comprises 14 residues. Trimming cost V 3 bases and J 0 bases, with 6 bases left between them. The germline gives CDR1 SNHLY, CDR2 FYNNEI. This CDR3 reads CASSEGRSNQPQHF. CDR3 nucleotide sequence: TGTGCCAGCAGTGAGGGCCGTAGCAATCAGCCCCAGCATTTT.

The V and J genes are TRBV7-9 and TRBJ2-7; TRBD2 is a possible D gene (6 bases). Trimming removed 4 bases at V and 3 bases at J, with 10 bases between. The CDR3 is made up of 13 amino acids. The germline gives CDR1 SEHNR, CDR2 FQNEAQ (reference sequence). DNA of the CDR3: TGTGCCAGCAGCTCTGGACTAATCTACGAGCAGTACTTC. Protein sequence: CASSSGLIYEQYF.

V gene TRBV12-3 or TRBV12-4 combines with J gene TRBJ1-6, with D possibly being TRBD1 (5 bases). V was clipped by 5 bases and J by 14 bases, with 10 bases between them. The CDR3 runs 11 residues. The CDR3 nucleotides are TGTGCCAGCAGTGGGGGTTCCTCCCTCCACTTT. As protein: CASSGGSSLHF.

The rearrangement uses TRBV2 and TRBJ1-2; TRBD1 matches at 7 bases. V shed 1 base and J 8 bases; nucleotides not matched to a gene: 4. This CDR3 is 13 amino acids long. The germline gives CDR1 SNHLY, CDR2 FYNNEI. As DNA, the CDR3 is TGTGCCAGCAGTGAAGGCAGGGGGTCAGGCTACACCTTC. Translating it yields CASSEGRGSGYTF.

The chain is built from TRBV5-8 and TRBJ1-1; D not certain. The CDR3 totals 11 residues. The V and J ends lost 0 bases and 5 bases respectively, with 2 bases between them. CDR1 and CDR2 from the germline V gene are SGHTS and YDEGEE. The CDR3: CASSLVTEAFF. The CDR3 region has the DNA TGTGCCAGCAGCTTGGTAACTGAAGCTTTCTTT.

On this clone: Other DNA sequences of this sample code for an identical CDR3. CDR3 in amino acids: CASSPTNQPQHF. CDR3 sequence (DNA): TGTGCCAGCTCACCCACCAATCAGCCCCAGCATTTT. The genes are TRBV18 and TRBJ1-5; no definite D call. V was shortened by 3 bases and J by 3 bases, with 3 bases between the two germline ends. The CDR3 has 12 residues. Germline values: CDR1 KGHSH, CDR2 LQKENI.

In its sample, this clone was seen a few times. The genes are TRBV6-5 and TRBJ1-1; D is undetermined. Trimming removed 6 bases from V and 4 bases from J, with 15 bases in between. Germline V lookup: CDR1 MNHEY, CDR2 SVGAGI. This CDR3 is 14 amino acids long. The CDR3 coding sequence is TGTGCCAGCAGCTACGTTATGGGCATCACTGAAGCTTTCTTT. It is translated as CASSYVMGITEAFF.

The chain couples TRBV24-1 to TRBJ2-7; D is undetermined. This CDR3 is built from 15 residues. The V and J ends lost 2 bases and 3 bases respectively, with 13 bases between them. Per germline, CDR1 KGHDR and CDR2 SFDVKD. CDR3 sequence (DNA): TGTGCCACCAGTGATTCCGGTCGCGAAGGCTACGAGCAGTACTTC. This codes for CATSDSGREGYEQYF.

Worth noting for this clone: Other DNA sequences in this specimen translate into the identical CDR3. The V call is TRBV18, the J call TRBJ1-2, with 9 bases fitting TRBD1. This CDR3 is built from 14 residues. The J segment lost 4 bases and the V segment lost 0 bases, leaving 0 bases of the junction unmatched. Germline-derived CDR1 and CDR2 are KGHSH and LQKENI. The CDR3 sequence is CASSPPGQGYGYTF. The CDR3 region has the DNA TGTGCCAGCTCACCACCGGGACAGGGCTATGGCTACACCTTC.